This TCR beta chain was recovered during a study of blood T cell repertoires in COVID-19. Study-wide context: Material from acute and convalescent COVID-19 was sourced from the United States, Italy and Spain.

This clone was picked up many times. V lost 1 base, J lost 6 bases, and 1 base stayed unmatched. The CDR3 has 13 amino acids. Germline V gene lookup returns CDR1 KGHSH and CDR2 LQKENI. As originally analysed: Amplifying reference gene primers gave estimates of nucleated cell counts. Only in-frame clones appear in the TCRdb table, and some are missing; sequencing was by immunoSEQ multiplex PCR. V and J calls and clone size follow that table, whereas D and trimming were derived from the DNA. The sample holds roughly 220,000 clones; 75% to 90% are singletons and the top ten take approximately 7.6%. Recruited during active infection, patients (from Seattle) were subsequently followed longitudinally.

The chain employs TRBV18 and TRBJ2-7, with 9 bases matching TRBD1. The sequencing sample was made of peripheral blood. The TCR was taken from an elderly woman with COVID-19, enrolled during active disease. CDR3 in DNA: TGTGCCAGCTCACCACAGGACAGGGGCGAGCAGTACTTC. Its protein product is CASSPQDRGEQYF.